This TCR beta chain was found in a study of blood T cells in healthy people across ages (dated by TCRdb to 2013 to 2016). As for the study more broadly: In model experiments, template switching captured about one uniquely barcoded TCR beta cDNA molecule for every two T cells. The study measured age-related changes in TCR beta repertoire diversity using deep sequencing normalized with unique cDNA molecular identifiers. The donors were divided into four age groups: young (average around 16 years), middle-aged (around 37), aged (around 59) and long-lived (82). To avoid experimental bias, donors of different ages were randomly spread across the sequencing lanes. For two donors (one aged 18 to 29 and one aged 80 or older), the study analyzed two additional independent replicas of 1 million unique cDNA reads from the same blood draw. What the authors observed across the whole study: As age increased, observed TCR beta diversity per million T cells dropped in a roughly linear way, and a significant reduction was already evident by age roughly 36. Donor CMV infection status was unknown, potentially confounding age-related changes in expanded clonotypes. Since profiling was done on bulk unsorted PBMCs, naive and antigen-experienced compartments could not be conclusively compared. Estimates of total diversity based on one million sequenced T cells were regarded as lower bounds and as underestimates. Compared with the aged group, the long-lived group had more naive CD4+ T cells, fewer expanded clones and increased TCR diversity, suggesting age selection. There was a strong correlation between observed TCR beta diversity and the percentage of naive T cells measured by flow cytometry.

In regard to this clonotype: The antigen it recognizes is unknown. No base qualities exist here, and no much larger clone lies one base off it.

The donors were some 39 Caucasian individuals from Russia, aged roughly 6 to 100 years, who were systemically healthy. Around 9.9 milliliters of peripheral blood were collected from each donor into EDTA-treated Vacutainer tubes. PBMCs were isolated by Ficoll-Paque density-gradient centrifugation, with at least 6 million obtained per sample. Total RNA was extracted from PBMCs with Trizol reagent, with at least 5.5 micrograms obtained per sample. For every donor, an aliquot of PBMCs went through flow cytometry to measure the percentages of naive CD45RAhigh/CD27high T cells. The library was produced with 5' RACE. The run used an Illumina HiSeq 2500. The second PCR ran for roughly 7 to 12 cycles and used a J-beta primer mix along with a sample-barcoded 5' primer. A template-switch 5' adaptor carrying 12 random nucleotides introduced a unique molecular identifier onto each TCR beta cDNA molecule. At least 2.5 million CDR3-containing paired-end reads were obtained from each sample. First-strand cDNA synthesis was performed from all RNA using the Mint cDNA synthesis kit, with priming by a TRBC-specific oligonucleotide. All cDNA was treated with uracil-DNA glycosylase and then went through a first 18-cycle PCR with the universal primers M1SS and BC2_uni_R. From the authors' description of their analysis: Each sample was normalized by randomly selecting 1 million high-quality reads, each carrying a distinct molecular identifier. Instead of being binned into consensus sequences, reads with shared molecular identifiers were discarded. MiTCR, with a Q25 quality threshold and the strictest error-elimination algorithm, was used for CDR3 identification, clonotype clustering and error correction. Lower-bound total TCR beta diversity was estimated with a nonparametric unseen species model using Euler transformation. TCRdb applied fastp at Q25 and MiXCR to the public reads, then kept only in-frame beta chains. All rows with the same CDR3 protein become a single entry with the most common DNA and genes. Clone size and V and J calls follow TCRdb, not the original study. For this sample there are 1.5 million or so distinct CDR3 sequences; roughly 43% appear just once. The biggest ten clones account for about 4% of the sample.

Trimming removed 3 bases from V and 6 bases from J, leaving 8 bases between the germline ends. The CDR1 and CDR2 encoded by the germline V gene are LGHNA and YSLEER. Its CDR3 holds 13 amino acids, cysteine through phenylalanine. The read is trimmed to its CDR3 DNA, 39 bases read in frame from base 1. The sample taken for sequencing was blood. The chain joins TRBV4-3 to TRBJ2-2, with no reliable assignment of the D segment. This TCR derives from a woman between 18 and 30 years old in good health. The CDR3 region reads CASSHHSSGELFF. The bases are TGCGCCAGCAGCCATCATAGCTCCGGGGAGCTGTTTTTT.